What follows describes a single TCR beta chain. The CDR3 sequence is 16 residues long. The data belong to a study of T cells expressing NK-cell markers. The wider study: Sorted CD3+CD56+NKG2C+, CD3+CD56+NKG2C- and CD3+CD56-NKG2C+ T cells supplied TCR beta repertoires. HCMV seropositivity marked seven of the eight sequenced donors; one was seronegative.

TCRdb derives one entry per CDR3 protein from the 5' RACE reads, leaving out DNA. This sample's table has about 390,000 distinct CDR3 sequences. This receptor was obtained from a woman in her forties or fifties in good health. The gene calls are TRBV12-3 or TRBV12-4 and TRBJ2-5. Sequencing was done on a sample of blood T cells: a sorted CD56 or NKG2C T cell subset, CD4+ or CD8+ T cells, or bulk PBMC T cells (not recorded which). The CDR3 region is CASSLMAEKFQETQYF.